This is a list of T cell receptor beta chains from one sample in a study of blood T cell repertoires in COVID-19. Measured with immunoSEQ multiplex PCR; TCRdb has only the in-frame clones, and not every one. The sample lists tens of thousands of clones; around 72% were seen once. The sequencing input was peripheral blood. The receptor set was obtained from a woman aged 60 to 75 in a cohort sampled during active or convalescent COVID-19. The CDR3 runs from the conserved cysteine through the conserved F or W. The D gene is left open where the match is weak. Some rows mark clone size as missing; the rest say once, few, many or name a class of expanded clone.

TRBV28	TRBD1	TRBJ1-1	once	CASIEQGRVNTEAFF	TGTGCCAGCATCGAACAGGGGCGGGTGAACACTGAAGCTTTCTTT
TRBV19	TRBD1	TRBJ1-6	.	CASSTQTGTNNSPLHF	TGTGCCAGTAGTACTCAGACAGGGACCAATAATTCACCCCTCCACTTT
TRBV4-3	TRBD2	TRBJ2-3	.	CASSQPASLAGGTDTQYF	TGCGCCAGCAGCCAACCTGCTTCCCTAGCGGGGGGCACAGATACGCAGTATTTT
TRBV4-1	TRBD1	TRBJ1-2	.	CASSQGGQGATTYGYTF	TGCGCCAGCAGCCAAGGAGGACAGGGGGCCACCACTTATGGCTACACCTTC
TRBV12-5	.	TRBJ1-4	.	CASGPSGWANEKLFF	TGTGCTAGTGGCCCATCAGGTTGGGCTAATGAAAAACTGTTTTTT
TRBV19	.	TRBJ1-6	once	CASSRQGGSYNSPLHF	TGTGCCAGCTCACGGCAGGGAGGCTCCTATAATTCACCCCTCCACTTT
TRBV19	TRBD2	TRBJ2-1	.	CASSTLAGGVNEQFF	TGTGCCAGTAGTACCCTAGCGGGGGGGGTCAATGAGCAGTTCTTC
TRBV19	.	TRBJ1-1	.	CASSTGQGFTEAFF	TGTGCCAGTAGTACGGGGCAGGGGTTCACTGAAGCTTTCTTT
TRBV11-3	.	TRBJ2-5	once	CASSLGRQIEETQYF	TGTGCCAGCAGCTTAGGCAGGCAGATAGAAGAGACCCAGTACTTC
TRBV2	TRBD1	TRBJ2-3	few	CASSEGAGQGARTDTQYF	TGTGCCAGCAGTGAGGGAGCGGGACAGGGGGCTCGGACAGATACGCAGTATTTT
TRBV6-1	TRBD1	TRBJ1-6	.	CASSEARRDRATSPLHF	TGTGCCAGCAGTGAAGCGCGCCGGGACAGGGCAACTTCACCCCTCCACTTT
TRBV18	.	TRBJ1-2	.	CASSPTFGVNYGYTF	TGTGCCAGCTCACCCACTTTTGGTGTAAACTATGGCTACACCTTC
TRBV28	.	TRBJ2-6	.	CASSRAGSLSGANVLTF	TGTGCCAGCAGTCGGGCAGGGTCCCTCTCTGGGGCCAACGTCCTGACTTTC
TRBV7-8	.	TRBJ1-4	.	CASSLYPLLATNEKLFF	TGTGCCAGCAGCTTATATCCTCTCCTTGCAACTAATGAAAAACTGTTTTTT
TRBV5-1	TRBD2	TRBJ2-7	.	CASSLELAGLTYEQYF	TGCGCCAGCAGCTTGGAACTAGCGGGGTTGACCTACGAGCAGTACTTC
TRBV18	.	TRBJ2-5	.	CASSPQGQPQETQYF	TGTGCCAGCTCACCCCAAGGACAGCCCCAAGAGACCCAGTACTTC
TRBV6-1	.	TRBJ1-2	.	CASSEAGHVYGYTF	TGTGCCAGCAGTGAAGCGGGGCACGTCTATGGCTACACCTTC
TRBV12-3/TRBV12-4	.	TRBJ2-2	many	CASSSRGELFF	TGTGCCAGCAGTTCCCGCGGGGAGCTGTTTTTT
TRBV4-3	.	TRBJ2-2	.	CASSQGLDTNTGELFF	TGCGCCAGCAGCCAAGGCTTGGACACAAACACCGGGGAGCTGTTTTTT
TRBV15	TRBD2	TRBJ2-7	.	CATSRDLPSGTYEQYF	TGTGCCACCAGCAGAGATCTTCCTAGCGGGACCTACGAGCAGTACTTC
TRBV28	TRBD1	TRBJ1-2	.	CASSSPRGRSYGYTF	TGTGCCAGCAGTTCCCCCAGGGGGCGCTCCTATGGCTACACCTTC
TRBV19	TRBD1	TRBJ1-5	.	CASTDRGGENQPQHF	TGTGCCAGTACTGACAGGGGCGGAGAAAATCAGCCCCAGCATTTT
TRBV4-1	.	TRBJ2-4	.	CASSQRAGDIQYF	TGCGCCAGCAGCCAACGCGCAGGGGACATTCAGTACTTC
TRBV18	TRBD2	TRBJ2-4	.	CASSPAGVENIQYF	TGTGCCAGCTCACCGGCGGGGGTCGAAAACATTCAGTACTTC
TRBV3-1/TRBV3-2	TRBD1	TRBJ1-4	.	CASSLRQGHEKLFF	TGTGCCAGCAGCCTGAGACAGGGCCATGAAAAACTGTTTTTT
TRBV28	TRBD1	TRBJ1-2	medium-sized	CASSFDRGYGYTF	TGTGCCAGCAGTTTTGACAGGGGCTATGGCTACACCTTC
TRBV7-2	TRBD2	TRBJ2-7	few	CASSLAGLAGDPYEQYF	TGTGCCAGCAGCTTAGCCGGACTAGCGGGGGACCCCTACGAGCAGTACTTC
TRBV7-9	.	TRBJ2-7	.	CASSPPPGHQGHSYEQYF	TGTGCCAGCAGCCCACCCCCGGGACACCAAGGCCACTCCTACGAGCAGTACTTC
TRBV6-6	TRBD2	TRBJ2-3	.	CASSIGLAGDTQYF	TGTGCCAGCAGCATCGGACTAGCGGGGGATACGCAGTATTTT
TRBV20-1	.	TRBJ1-3	.	CSASSRISGNTIYF	TGCAGTGCTAGTTCGCGTATCTCTGGAAACACCATATATTTT
TRBV2	.	TRBJ2-1	.	CASSSVDEQFF	TGTGCCAGCAGTTCAGTTGATGAGCAGTTCTTC
TRBV6-1	.	TRBJ2-2	few	CASSESYRATGELFF	TGTGCCAGCAGTGAGTCGTACAGGGCCACCGGGGAGCTGTTTTTT
TRBV2	.	TRBJ2-2	.	CASRAQAGELFF	TGTGCCAGCAGAGCCCAGGCCGGCGAGCTGTTTTTT
TRBV5-1	TRBD1	TRBJ2-5	.	CASSLGQGAQETQYF	TGCGCCAGCAGCCTGGGACAGGGGGCCCAAGAGACCCAGTACTTC
TRBV2	TRBD1	TRBJ1-5	.	CASSRTGRHQPQHF	TGTGCCAGCAGTCGGACAGGGCGCCATCAGCCCCAGCATTTT
TRBV5-1	.	TRBJ2-3	.	CASSFSTGVGTQYF	TGCGCCAGCAGCTTTTCGACGGGGGTAGGTACGCAGTATTTT
TRBV19	TRBD2	TRBJ2-2	.	CASSAGGGVSGELFF	TGTGCCAGTAGCGCTGGCGGGGGTGTTTCCGGGGAGCTGTTTTTT
TRBV7-6	.	TRBJ2-2	.	CASSLQGNTGELFF	TGTGCCAGCAGCTTACAGGGAAACACCGGGGAGCTGTTTTTT
TRBV5-1	.	TRBJ1-2	.	CASSPGANYGYTF	TGCGCCAGCAGTCCGGGTGCCAACTATGGCTACACCTTC
TRBV20-1	.	TRBJ1-2	.	CSASRVVSYGYTF	TGCAGTGCTAGTCGGGTTGTAAGTTATGGCTACACCTTC
TRBV28	.	TRBJ1-2	.	CASSTVPNYGYTF	TGTGCCAGCAGTACAGTCCCTAACTATGGCTACACCTTC
TRBV12-3/TRBV12-4	.	TRBJ2-7	.	CASSSDRYEQYF	TGTGCCAGCAGTTCTGACAGGTACGAGCAGTACTTC
TRBV27	.	TRBJ2-5	.	CASSLTLGQGQETQYF	TGTGCCAGCAGTTTAACGCTTGGGCAGGGACAAGAGACCCAGTACTTC
TRBV29-1	TRBD1	TRBJ2-7	.	CSVHSPGQGVNEQYF	TGCAGCGTCCATTCTCCGGGACAGGGGGTAAACGAGCAGTACTTC
TRBV9	.	TRBJ1-3	.	CASSVAMGPGNSGNTIYF	TGTGCCAGCAGCGTAGCCATGGGCCCCGGGAACTCTGGAAACACCATATATTTT
TRBV5-1	TRBD2	TRBJ2-1	few	CASSRVPGGSSYNEQFF	TGCGCCAGCAGCCGGGTTCCGGGGGGTAGCTCCTACAATGAGCAGTTCTTC
TRBV5-1	.	TRBJ2-4	.	CASSIRQENIQYF	TGCGCCAGCAGCATCCGACAGGAAAACATTCAGTACTTC
TRBV5-6	TRBD1	TRBJ1-3	few	CASSWGQGYSGNTIYF	TGTGCCAGCAGCTGGGGACAGGGATACTCTGGAAACACCATATATTTT
TRBV27	.	TRBJ2-1	few	CASSLGQGRFNEQFF	TGTGCCAGCAGTTTAGGCCAGGGTAGGTTCAATGAGCAGTTCTTC